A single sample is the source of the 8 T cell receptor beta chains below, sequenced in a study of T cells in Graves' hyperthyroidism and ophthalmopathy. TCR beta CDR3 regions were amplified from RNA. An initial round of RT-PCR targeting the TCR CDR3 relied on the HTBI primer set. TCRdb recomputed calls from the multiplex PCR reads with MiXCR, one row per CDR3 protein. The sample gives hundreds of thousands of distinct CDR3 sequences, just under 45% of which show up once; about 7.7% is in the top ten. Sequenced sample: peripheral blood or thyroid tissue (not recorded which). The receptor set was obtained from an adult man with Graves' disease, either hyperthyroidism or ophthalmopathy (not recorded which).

CDR3 DNA: TGCAGCGTTAGCGGGGGCGCGGGAGATACGCAGTATTTT. Amino acids: CSVSGGAGDTQYF. J is TRBJ2-3 and V is TRBV29-1; TRBD2 matches 8 bases. From germline, CDR1 is SQVTM and CDR2 ANQGSEA. With V trimmed by 5 bases and J by 5 bases, 6 bases remained unmatched. The CDR3 covers 13 residues.

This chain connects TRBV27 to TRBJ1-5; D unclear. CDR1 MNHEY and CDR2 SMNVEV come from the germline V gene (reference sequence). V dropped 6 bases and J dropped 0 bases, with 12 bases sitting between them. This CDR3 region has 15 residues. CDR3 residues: CASRVSSFSNQPQHF. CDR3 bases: TGTGCCAGCAGGGTTAGTTCCTTTAGCAATCAGCCCCAGCATTTT.

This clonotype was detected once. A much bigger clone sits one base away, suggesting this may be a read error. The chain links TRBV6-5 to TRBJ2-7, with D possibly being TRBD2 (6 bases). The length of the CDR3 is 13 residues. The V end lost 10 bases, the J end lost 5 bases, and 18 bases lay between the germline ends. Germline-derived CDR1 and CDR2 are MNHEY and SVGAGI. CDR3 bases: TGTGCCATCAAGGCCGCGGGGTCCCACGAGCAGTACTTC. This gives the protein CAIKAAGSHEQYF.

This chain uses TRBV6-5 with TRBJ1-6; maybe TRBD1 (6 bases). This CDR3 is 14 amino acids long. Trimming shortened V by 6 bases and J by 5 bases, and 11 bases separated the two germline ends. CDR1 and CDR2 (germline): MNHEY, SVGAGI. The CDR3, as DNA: TGTGCCAGCAGGGCTGGACAGAATAATTCACCCCTCCACTTT. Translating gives CASRAGQNNSPLHF.

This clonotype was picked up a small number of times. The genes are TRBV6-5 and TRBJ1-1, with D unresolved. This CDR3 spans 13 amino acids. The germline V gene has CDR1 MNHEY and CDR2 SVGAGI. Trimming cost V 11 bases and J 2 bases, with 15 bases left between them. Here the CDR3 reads CAARMLVNTEAFF. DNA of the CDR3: TGTGCCGCCAGAATGCTTGTTAACACTGAAGCTTTCTTT.

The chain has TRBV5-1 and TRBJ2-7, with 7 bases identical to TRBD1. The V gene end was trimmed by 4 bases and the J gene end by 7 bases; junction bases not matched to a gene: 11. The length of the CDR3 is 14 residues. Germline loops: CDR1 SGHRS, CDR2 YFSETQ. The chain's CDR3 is CASSLGTASSEQYF. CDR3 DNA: TGCGCCAGCAGCCTAGGGACAGCGTCATCTGAGCAGTACTTC.

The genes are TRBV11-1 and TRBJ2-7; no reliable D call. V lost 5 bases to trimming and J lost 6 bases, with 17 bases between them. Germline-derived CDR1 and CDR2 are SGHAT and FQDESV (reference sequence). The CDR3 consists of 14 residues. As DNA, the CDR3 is TGTGCCAGCAGCCCGGTAGGGCAGACCTCCGAGCAGTACTTC. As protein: CASSPVGQTSEQYF.

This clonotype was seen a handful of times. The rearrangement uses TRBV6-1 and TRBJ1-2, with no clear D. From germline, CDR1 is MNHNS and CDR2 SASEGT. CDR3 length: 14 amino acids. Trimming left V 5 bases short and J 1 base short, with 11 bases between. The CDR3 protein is CASSPGGGNYGYTF. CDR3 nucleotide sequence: TGTGCCAGCAGTCCCGGAGGTGGTAACTATGGCTACACCTTC.